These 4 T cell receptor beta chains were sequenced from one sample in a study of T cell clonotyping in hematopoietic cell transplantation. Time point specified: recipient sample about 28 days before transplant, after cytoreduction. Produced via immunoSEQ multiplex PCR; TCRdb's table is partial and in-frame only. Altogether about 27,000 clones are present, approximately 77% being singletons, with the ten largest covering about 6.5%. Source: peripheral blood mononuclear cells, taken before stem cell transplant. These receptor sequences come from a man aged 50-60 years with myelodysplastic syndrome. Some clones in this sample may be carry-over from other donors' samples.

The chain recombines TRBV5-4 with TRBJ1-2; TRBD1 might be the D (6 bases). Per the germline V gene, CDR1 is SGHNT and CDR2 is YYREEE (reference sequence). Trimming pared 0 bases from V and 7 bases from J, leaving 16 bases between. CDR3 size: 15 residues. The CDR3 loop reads CASSLDFGTGAGYTF. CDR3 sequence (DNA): TGTGCCAGCAGCTTGGATTTCGGTACGGGGGCTGGCTACACCTTC. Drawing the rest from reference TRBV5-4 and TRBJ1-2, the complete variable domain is ETGVTQSPTHLIKTRGQQVTLRCSSQSGHNTVSWYQQALGQGPQFIFQYYREEENGRGNFPPRFSGLQFPNYSSELNVNALELDDSALYLCASSLDFGTGAGYTFGSGTRLTVV.

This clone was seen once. The CDR3 reads CAWTRDRDTEAFF. In DNA form, the CDR3 reads TGTGCCTGGACCCGGGACAGGGACACTGAAGCTTTCTTT. This sequence joins TRBV30 and TRBJ1-1; 9 nucleotides align to TRBD1. Germline lookup yields CDR1 GTSNPN and CDR2 SVGIG (reference sequence). J lost 3 bases, V lost 4 bases, and 3 bases had no gene match. The CDR3 has 13 amino acids.

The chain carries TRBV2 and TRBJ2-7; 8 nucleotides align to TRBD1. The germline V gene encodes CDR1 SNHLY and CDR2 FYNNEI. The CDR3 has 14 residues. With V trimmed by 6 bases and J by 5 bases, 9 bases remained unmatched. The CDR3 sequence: CASSLTGGTNEQYF. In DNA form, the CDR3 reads TGTGCCAGCAGCCTTACAGGGGGTACGAACGAGCAGTACTTC.

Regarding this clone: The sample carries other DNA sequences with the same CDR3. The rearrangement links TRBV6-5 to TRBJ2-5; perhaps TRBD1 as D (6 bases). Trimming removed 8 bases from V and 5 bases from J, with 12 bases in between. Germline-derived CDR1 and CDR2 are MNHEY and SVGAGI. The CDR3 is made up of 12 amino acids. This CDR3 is CASGRGRETQYF. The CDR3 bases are TGTGCCAGCGGCAGGGGAAGGGAGACCCAGTACTTC.